Sequencing of this T cell receptor beta chain was carried out in a study of blood T cell repertoires in COVID-19. Clones were sequenced by immunoSEQ multiplex PCR, and TCRdb holds only the in-frame ones, with some missing. Altogether 170,000 or so clones are present, about three quarters being singletons, with the ten largest covering approximately 26%. The J segment lost 4 bases and the V segment lost 4 bases, leaving 5 bases of the junction unmatched. Germline loops: CDR1 LGHDT, CDR2 YNNKEL (reference sequence). This CDR3 comprises 14 residues. The origin of this receptor is a woman aged 70-85 years with acute or convalescent COVID-19. Sample: peripheral blood. V gene TRBV3-1 (or the pseudogene TRBV3-2) combines with J gene TRBJ2-5; 8 bases agree with TRBD1. The CDR3 reads CASSRDRYSETQYF. DNA of the CDR3: TGTGCCAGCAGCCGGGACAGGTACTCAGAGACCCAGTACTTC.